This TCR beta chain comes out of a study of blood T cell repertoires in COVID-19. At the level of the study: Collection of acute and convalescent COVID-19 samples took place in the United States, Italy and Spain. PBMCs, B-cell-depleted T cells, or T cells were the source of the cDNA or gDNA that made up the material.

The data were produced by immunoSEQ multiplex PCR, yet TCRdb's version contains in-frame clones alone and is incomplete. The table shows approximately 190,000 clones, with about nine tenths occurring only once. This CDR3 is 16 amino acids long. Germline CDR1 and CDR2: SGHNT and YYREEE (reference sequence). Trimming removed 4 bases from V and 4 bases from J; junction bases left unmatched: 11. This clonotype originated in a man in his sixties or seventies with active or convalescent COVID-19. Specimen: peripheral blood. The chain employs TRBV5-4 and TRBJ2-1, with 7 bases identical to TRBD1. DNA of the CDR3: TGTGCCAGCAGCACCAGACAGGGTAAAGCTTACAATGAGCAGTTCTTC. It codes for CASSTRQGKAYNEQFF.